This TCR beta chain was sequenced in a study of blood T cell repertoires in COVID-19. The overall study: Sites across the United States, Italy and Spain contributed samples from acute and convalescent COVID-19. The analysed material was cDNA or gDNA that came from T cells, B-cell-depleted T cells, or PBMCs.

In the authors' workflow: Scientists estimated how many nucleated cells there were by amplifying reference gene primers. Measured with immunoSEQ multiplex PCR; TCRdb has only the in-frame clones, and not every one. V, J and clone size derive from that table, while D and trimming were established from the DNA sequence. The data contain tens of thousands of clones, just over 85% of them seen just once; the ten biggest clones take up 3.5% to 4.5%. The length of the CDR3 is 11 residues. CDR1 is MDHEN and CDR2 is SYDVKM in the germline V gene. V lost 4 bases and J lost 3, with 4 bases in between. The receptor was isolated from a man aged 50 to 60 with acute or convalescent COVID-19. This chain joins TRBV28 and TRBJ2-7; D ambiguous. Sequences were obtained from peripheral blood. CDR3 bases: TGTGCCAGCAGTTCGTACTACGAGCAGTACTTC. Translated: CASSSYYEQYF.